A single sample gave rise to the 23 T cell receptor delta chains below, sequenced in a study of gamma-delta T cells after stem cell transplantation. TCRdb used CATT to re-call clones from the RT-PCR reads. This sample yields about 2,400 delta-chain clones, of which around 5.6% are seen a single time; 26% belongs to the top ten. The source material was gamma-delta T cells. Every receptor here comes from a human donor. It is not recorded whose cells these are; they may come from a transplant donor.

Points on this clone: A far more abundant clone sits one base away, making this likely a read error. Other DNA sequences in the sample encode the same CDR3. This sequence joins TRDV2 and TRDJ1; D unclear. The CDR3 contains 16 residues. The V gene's germline CDR1 is GEAIGNYY and CDR2 EKD. The CDR3 here is CACDTVGSPPTDKLIF. CDR3 coding DNA: TGTGCCTGCGACACCGTTGGGTCCCCCCCCACCGATAAACTCATCTTT.

This clone has only a few counts. The translation of this DNA and the TCRdb protein of a much larger clone differ at residue 6, probably owing to a read error; the protein shown here is translated from the DNA. The rearrangement joins TRDV2 to TRDJ3, with TRDD3 as a possible D gene (6 bases). Germline V gene data show CDR1 as GEAIGNYY and CDR2 as EKD. The V gene lost 3 bases and the J gene lost 0 bases, with 17 bases spanning the gap. The CDR3 sequence is 19 residues long. The CDR3 region has the DNA TGTGCCTGTGACGCAGTGGGGGGCAACAGCTCCTGGGACACCCGACAGATGTTTTTC. Translation: CACDAVGGNSSWDTRQMFF.

This clone was picked up a small number of times. A read error likely explains why the TCRdb protein, taken from a much larger clone, differs from this DNA's translation at residue 11; the protein shown is translated from the DNA. The V call is TRDV2, the J call TRDJ3; D unresolved. Germline values: CDR1 GEAIGNYY, CDR2 EKD. The CDR3 has 19 residues. V lost 0 bases and J 3 bases, leaving 17 bases between the germline ends. In DNA, the CDR3 is TGTGCCTGTGACACCGGAGGAGCTGTTAGGGACTGGGACACCCGACAGATGTTTTTC. Residues: CACDTGGAVRDWDTRQMFF.

Concerning this clone: A read error is possible here, since a much larger clone lies one base away. V is TRDV2 and J is TRDJ1, with 8 nucleotides matching TRDD3. Germline-derived CDR1 and CDR2 are GEAIGNYY and EKD. V gave up 3 bases and J gave up 3 bases; unmatched junction bases: 8. The CDR3 has 15 residues. This CDR3 reads CACDLLGAQPDKLIF. DNA of the CDR3: TGTGCCTGTGACCTACTGGGGGCGCAACCCGATAAACTCATCTTT.

This clone has only a few counts. The chain combines TRDV2 with TRDJ1, with D possibly being TRDD3 (5 bases). CDR1 and CDR2 from the germline V gene are GEAIGNYY and EKD. V lost 0 bases and J lost 0, with 19 bases in between. The CDR3 has 18 residues. Written as DNA, the CDR3 is TGTGCCTGTGACACCGTTGGGGCTACTATCGGGTACACCGATAAACTCATCTTT. This sequence encodes CACDTVGATIGYTDKLIF.

Comments on this clone: A much larger clone is a single base away; this may be a read error. The chain links TRDV2 to TRDJ1; 7 bases are a match to TRDD3. This CDR3 contains 15 residues. The germline V gene encodes CDR1 GEAIGNYY and CDR2 EKD. CDR3 bases: TGTGCCTGTGACAGGCTGGGGGTGTCAACCGATAACCTCATCTTT. Its protein is CACDRLGVSTDNLIF.

Of note for this clone: A clone one base away is much larger, so this may be a read error. Other nucleotide sequences from this sample produce the same CDR3. The chain links TRDV2 to TRDJ1, with a tentative D call TRDD3 (6 bases). CDR3 size: 22 residues. The germline CDR1 and CDR2 sequences are GEAIGNYY and EKD. Between the trimmed V and J ends, which lost 4 bases and 0 bases, there was a span of 35 bases. The CDR3 region is CACEGLQTGLPVGSGYTDKLIF. The CDR3, as DNA: TGTGCCTGTGAAGGACTCCAGACTGGGCTTCCCGTGGGGTCAGGGTACACCGATAAACTCATCTTT.

The chain employs TRDV2 and TRDJ1; 9 positions match TRDD3. J lost 2 bases, V lost 1 base, and 16 bases had no gene match. The CDR3 covers 19 residues. From germline, CDR1 is GEAIGNYY and CDR2 EKD. CDR3 sequence (DNA): TGTGCCTGTGACACTGTCCCTAACGACTGGGGGAGGCGAACCGATAAACTCATCTTT. Its protein product is CACDTVPNDWGRRTDKLIF.

This clone was seen more than once but under ten times. Just one base apart from a much larger clone, this may be a read error. This chain uses TRDV2 with TRDJ1; 7 bases align to TRDD3. V gave up 3 bases and J gave up 9 bases; unmatched junction bases: 15. CDR3 length: 15 residues. From germline, CDR1 is GEAIGNYY and CDR2 EKD. CDR3 in DNA: TGTGCCTGTGACCCCCTGGGGGGTAAAGAGGAGGAACTCATCTTT. Translation: CACDPLGGKEEELIF.

This clone is termed medium-sized. The chain joins TRDV2 to TRDJ2; the match to TRDD3 covers 9 bases. With 0 bases clipped from V and 4 bases from J, the junction kept 5 bases outside the gene matches. CDR1 GEAIGNYY and CDR2 EKD come from the germline V gene. The CDR3 consists of 16 residues. CDR3 amino acids: CACDTVGDSTTAQLFF. The CDR3 DNA reads as TGTGCCTGTGACACCGTGGGGGATAGTACGACAGCACAACTCTTCTTT.

This clone was picked up a small number of times. This sequence joins TRDV1 and TRDJ1, with a tentative D call TRDD3 (5 bases). The V gene lost 2 bases and the J gene lost 3 bases, with 46 bases spanning the gap. CDR3 length equals 26 residues. Germline V gene lookup returns CDR1 TSWWSYY and CDR2 QGS. CDR3 sequence: CALGESEKRALSPLKWGRRGADKLIF. The CDR3 region has the DNA TGTGCTCTTGGGGAATCAGAAAAGAGGGCCTTATCCCCCCTGAAGTGGGGTCGACGGGGGGCCGATAAACTCATCTTT.

By share of the sample, this clone is medium-sized. The chain recombines TRDV1 with TRDJ1; 9 positions agree with TRDD3. Germline-derived CDR1 and CDR2 are TSWWSYY and QGS. The CDR3 has 20 residues. Trimming cost V 4 bases and J 1 base; bases outside gene matches: 19. CDR3 amino acids: CALGAGRRWVLGDSTDKLIF. CDR3 nucleotide sequence: TGTGCTCTTGGGGCTGGGAGAAGATGGGTACTGGGGGACAGCACCGATAAACTCATCTTT.

About this clone: The TCRdb record carries a much larger clone's protein, which differs from this DNA's translation at residue 15; a read error is the likely cause, and the protein listed here is the DNA translation. The CDR3 loop reads CACDTVGTPYTDKLTF. The DNA for the CDR3 is TGTGCCTGTGACACCGTCGGGACACCGTACACCGATAAACTCACCTTT. The chain couples TRDV2 to TRDJ1; no definite D call. Germline V CDR1 and CDR2: GEAIGNYY, EKD. This CDR3 has 16 residues.

This clone was seen only a few times. This likely stems from a read error, as it lies one base from a far larger clone. The gene calls are TRDV2 and TRDJ1, with 8 bases fitting TRDD3. This CDR3 comprises 14 residues. Germline V gene data show CDR1 as GEAIGNYY and CDR2 as EKD. In DNA form, the CDR3 reads TGTGCCTGTGACAGGCTGGGGGAATCCGATAAATTCATCTTT. Encoded protein: CACDRLGESDKFIF.

Points on this clone: A much larger clone sits a single nucleotide away, making a read error possible. At the DNA level, this CDR3 is encoded by other sequences in the same sample as well. The chain is built from TRDV2 and TRDJ1; 8 bases match TRDD3. CDR1 is GEAIGNYY, CDR2 EKD, per germline. With 4 bases clipped from V and 0 bases from J, the junction kept 9 bases outside the gene matches. This CDR3 is built from 16 residues. The CDR3 DNA reads as TGTGCCTGTGAAGAACTGGGGGCTACGTACACCGATAAACTCATCTTT. Translated: CACEELGATYTDKLIF.

Comments on this clone: The mismatch at residue 4 between this DNA's translation and the TCRdb protein of a much larger clone likely reflects a read error; the protein shown is translated from the DNA. The chain carries TRDV2 and TRDJ3, with no clear D. The germline CDR1 and CDR2 sequences are GEAIGNYY and EKD. The CDR3 sequence is 19 residues long. The CDR3 sequence: CACGTGGAVRGWDTRQMFF. CDR3 in DNA: TGTGCCTGTGGCACCGGAGGAGCTGTTAGGGGCTGGGACACCCGACAGATGTTTTTC.

With regard to this clone: Relative to the germline gene, one junction end is altered; a read error may explain this. The chain employs TRDV2 and TRDJ3; TRDD3 matches 8 bases. The germline gives CDR1 GEAIGNYY, CDR2 EKD. This CDR3 region has 20 residues. The CDR3 nucleotides read TGTGCCTGTGACCGACTGGGGGCTACGGAGAGCTCCTGTGACACCCGACCGATGTTTTTC. It codes for CACDRLGATESSCDTRPMFF.

In this sample, this clone turned up a few times. This may stem from a read error, because a much larger clone lies one nucleotide away. The identical CDR3 is also encoded by other nucleotide sequences in the sample. The chain links TRDV2 to TRDJ1, with 8 bases matching TRDD3. The CDR3 sequence is 17 residues long. V shed 3 bases, J shed 0 bases, and the junction held 11 bases outside the gene matches. The germline CDR1 and CDR2 sequences are GEAIGNYY and EKD. The CDR3 DNA sequence: TGTGCCTGTGACTTCCTAGGGACTGGGGGGTACACCGATAAACTCATCTTT. Translation gives CACDFLGTGGYTDKLIF.

This clone is termed medium-sized. With a much larger clone just one base away, this may be a read error. V usage is TRDV2 and J usage is TRDJ1; 8 nucleotides match TRDD3. The CDR3 runs 16 residues. CDR1 is GEAIGNYY and CDR2 is EKD in the germline V gene. Unmatched junction bases numbered 10, after V lost 3 bases and J lost 2 bases. The CDR3 spells CACDPLGATGTDKLIF. The CDR3 nucleotides read TGTGCCTGTGACCCACTGGGGGCTACTGGGACCGATAAACTCATCTTT.

This clone is deemed medium-sized (0.01 to 0.1%). This sequence is one base from a far larger clone and is likely a read error. J is TRDJ1 and V is TRDV2, with TRDD3 matching 7 bases. CDR1 and CDR2 from the germline V gene are GEAIGNYY and EKD. Trimming cost V 1 base and J 0 bases; bases outside gene matches: 22. The CDR3 spans 21 residues. CDR3 loop: CACDTILGLVDTWSYTDKLIF. CDR3 sequence (DNA): TGTGCCTGTGACACTATCCTGGGACTGGTGGATACGTGGAGCTACACCGATAAACTCATCTTT.

By share, this clone counts as medium-sized (0.01 to 0.1%). Other DNA sequences in this sample translate to the same CDR3. V is TRDV2 and J is TRDJ1; 8 positions match TRDD3. The CDR3 consists of 17 residues. Looked up from germline, CDR1 is GEAIGNYY and CDR2 is EKD. V shed 0 bases, J shed 2 bases, and the junction held 10 bases outside the gene matches. CDR3 protein: CACDTLGDPGRTDKLIF. CDR3 in DNA: TGTGCCTGTGACACCCTGGGGGACCCGGGTCGGACCGATAAACTCATCTTT.

This clone turned up a few times. Written as DNA, the CDR3 is TGTGCTCTTGGGGAACTAGAGTCCTTTGGGTCCAACTCCTCCTTCCTAGTTAGAACCGGGTCCGATAAACTCATCTTT. Its translation is CALGELESFGSNSSFLVRTGSDKLIF. The genes are TRDV1 and TRDJ1, with TRDD2 matching over 8 bases. The CDR3 has 26 residues. Trimming took 0 bases from V and 3 from J; bases not matched to a gene: 36. From germline, CDR1 is TSWWSYY and CDR2 QGS.

This clone is labeled large. CDR3 region: CACDTAAGSWDTRQMFF. CDR3 bases: TGTGCCTGTGACACCGCGGCTGGATCCTGGGACACCCGACAGATGTTTTTC. V gene TRDV2 combines with J gene TRDJ3; D is undetermined. The germline CDR1 and CDR2 sequences are GEAIGNYY and EKD. This CDR3 region has 17 residues. V shed 0 bases and J shed 1 base, with 9 bases lying between them.